This TCR beta chain was identified in a study of B cell selection in AIRE deficiency. Sequencing used immunoSEQ multiplex PCR; TCRdb keeps in-frame clones, though not all of them. Seen here are some 24,000 clones, 95% to 96% observed once, and the top ten hold approximately 0.17%. Conventional CD4 T cells were sorted as CD4+CD127+ cells. The CDR3 totals 14 residues. V dropped 2 bases and J dropped 6; count of bases not matched to a gene: 6. In germline, CDR1 is SGHNT, CDR2 YYREEE (reference sequence). This TCR came from a human donor in good health. Material for sequencing was CD4+CD127+ conventional T cells sorted from PBMCs. The rearrangement uses TRBV5-4 and TRBJ2-7, with 9 bases identical to TRBD1. The CDR3, as DNA: TGTGCCAGCAGCTTTGGGGACAGGGTTGGCGAGCAGTACTTC. Translating it yields CASSFGDRVGEQYF.